This T cell receptor beta chain derives from a study of shared clonotypes between healthy human individuals (TCRdb year 2020). Turning to the overall study: A couple of women and a few men aged 18 to 49 years were included in the cohort. Different laboratories and diverse techniques were used to prepare libraries and sequence TCR repertoires, to increase sequencing depth and limit assay-specific biases. Leukapheresis yielded between about 0.9 and 8.9 billion PBMCs per donor. For each donor, CD4 naive and CD4 memory were each run on three plates, CD8 naive on two plates, and CD8 memory on one plate. To estimate repertoire size and how much clonotype sharing occurs between individuals, the study deeply sequenced the blood TCR repertoires of roughly 5 healthy adults.

Using the deep immunoSEQ assay, TCR CDR3 regions were amplified from genomic DNA by multiplex PCR. Genomic DNA extracted from each cell subset was distributed evenly over all wells of several immunoSEQ 96-well plates, and each plate served as one replicate. For sorted subsets, approximately 0.2 ug of genomic DNA, equivalent to 25,000 to 35,000 T cell genomes, went into each replicate PCR. The purified libraries were quantified using a Qubit 3.0 fluorometer, sized with a Bioanalyzer 2100, and then quantified again using the KAPA Library Quantification kit. Each immunoSEQ 96-well plate was sequenced on its own single-read 150-cycle Illumina NextSeq 550 flow cell. On the authors' methods: Because the immunoSEQ output held only junctional sequences and lacked quality scores, the filtering could not match the filtering applied to full-length reads. To assign V/J genes and CDR3, sequences were annotated against IMGT germline references using PyIR, a Python wrapper for IgBLAST v1.9. Reads with weak V/J assignments (E-value above 1e-6), missing CDR3, stop codons, out-of-frame junctions, or ambiguous translated residues were removed. V3J clonotypes were defined as sequences sharing an identical inferred V gene, J gene, and CDR3 amino acid sequence. Percentage overlap between repertoires was calculated by dividing the number of shared unique clonotypes by the size of the smaller repertoire. Richness of each repertoire was evaluated using RTK rarefaction, the Chao1 estimator, and Recon v2.1 estimates of unobserved clonotypes. For all TCRbeta clonotypes obtained by the gDNA method from a few donors, generation probabilities were computed with OLGA. The table was pulled from immuneACCESS by TCRdb, which kept in-frame rearrangements only. Such tables lose some clones; where checked, under half of the loss comes from unresolved V genes, and the rest has no known cause. V, J and clone size were drawn from that table, and D and trimming were deduced from the DNA. The sample table shows over 850,000 clones, and about 84% are seen once. The ten largest clones add up to approximately 0.52% of the sample.

Worth noting for this clone: Its antigen is unknown. No quality values exist for individual bases; no much larger clone is one base distant.

Reading the germline V gene gives CDR1 SNHLY and CDR2 FYNNEI. The V end loses 8 bases and the J end loses 7 bases, and a stretch of 18 bases separates them. Including cysteine and phenylalanine, the CDR3 has 13 amino acids. The read is trimmed to its CDR3 DNA, 39 bases read in frame from base 1. The donors were healthy, HIV-negative adults with no recently reported acute infections or vaccinations. Only Caucasian adults living in Nashville, Tennessee, USA were represented among the donors. CD4+ T cells were enriched by magnetic negative selection; naive cells were then positively selected on CD45RA, and the negative fraction formed the memory subset. Blood was obtained by leukapheresis, after which PBMCs were separated by Ficoll-Histopaque density gradient centrifugation and cryopreserved in liquid nitrogen vapor phase. Purity and quantity of every magnetically sorted T cell population were checked by analytical flow cytometry. Genomic DNA was isolated from each sorted fraction and quantified by UV absorbance on a Nanodrop 2000c.

Overall results and qualifications from the work: Larger estimated clonotype richness was generally found for naive subsets than for memory subsets. Sampling was limited to blood, and TCR repertoires in tissue likely differ from TCR repertoires in blood. The genetic and exposure-history diversity represented was limited by the small number of donors. When a few donors were compared, the shared fraction of clonotypes was around 5% for naive CD4, over 3% for naive CD8, about 2.5% for memory CD4, and under 0.5% for memory CD8. Clonotypes shared by all four sorted-subset donors showed higher generation probabilities than non-shared clonotypes. Rarefaction of sorted-subset datasets indicated incomplete sequencing despite the large sequencing depth. Pairwise subsampling indicated that sequencing depth was expected to affect the degree of clonotype sharing among donors.

The sequence is built from TRBV2 and TRBJ2-7; the D region may be TRBD1 or TRBD2, each matching 5 bases equally. The sample consisted of memory CD4+ T cells from PBMCs. Explained via the paper, the cell subset or site label denotes: CD45RA-negative fraction. This TCR was recovered from a man aged 18 to 29 in good health. Some clones in this sample may be carry-over from other donors' samples. The CDR3 is CASGYGTSGEQYF. Read as DNA, the sequence is TGTGCCAGCGGATACGGGACCTCGGGAGAGCAGTACTTC.